The TCR beta chain described here comes from a study of patients and donors after allogeneic stem cell transplantation. TCRdb itself ran the RT-PCR reads through MiXCR, one entry per CDR3 protein. The table lists about 160,000 distinct CDR3 sequences, nearly 25% of them singletons, with roughly 27% in the top ten. From germline, CDR1 is SGDLS and CDR2 YYNGEE. The CDR3 sequence is 17 residues long. V was clipped by 0 bases and J by 4 bases; unmatched bases: 12. Sequencing input: blood, either unsorted or a sorted T cell fraction (not recorded which). The chain joins TRBV9 to TRBJ2-7, with 8 bases aligning to TRBD2. This TCR derives from a human donor who was either an allogeneic HSCT recipient or a stem cell or donor lymphocyte infusion donor (not recorded which). It is not recorded whose cells these are; they may come from a transplant donor. The CDR3 DNA reads as TGTGCCAGCAGCGTAGGTATGGCTGGCGGGAGGCCTTACGAGCAGTACTTC. It yields the protein CASSVGMAGGRPYEQYF.